The clone carrying this TCR beta chain was detected ten times or more. Its target is unknown. This sample was taken from a study of spatial heterogeneity in lung cancer. Study-level results: Tumor TCRs that were ubiquitous and expanded showed up in blood more at resection than follow-up.

Unique molecular identifiers tagged every individual TCR cDNA molecule. TCRdb re-derived calls from the 5' RACE reads in MiXCR, one entry per CDR3 protein. The table records 55,000 to 70,000 distinct CDR3 sequences, about 5.9% of them present only once. The sample's time point: sample taken at primary tumor resection. A total of around 67 untreated early-stage non-small cell lung cancer patients served as donors. Whole RNA from tumor, nontumor lung or frozen PBMC was sequenced unsorted. V lost 3 bases, J lost 5 bases, and 8 bases lay in between. The CDR3 contains 12 residues. The V gene's germline CDR1 is SEHNR and CDR2 FQNEAQ (reference sequence).

Sequences were derived from PBMCs, sampled at surgery. J is TRBJ2-7 and V is TRBV7-9, with unresolved D. The TCR originated in a female donor with early-stage non-small cell lung cancer. The CDR3 nucleotides read TGTGCCAGCAGCTTGACGGTCCACGAGCAGTACTTC. This encodes CASSLTVHEQYF.